This passage covers 4 T cell receptor beta chains from one sample sequenced in a study of blood T cell repertoires in COVID-19. Sequenced by immunoSEQ multiplex PCR; TCRdb stores in-frame clones only, minus some. In the table there are roughly 52,000 clones, around 83% of which are singletons. The sequenced sample consisted of peripheral blood. The receptors were sampled from a human donor in a cohort sampled during active COVID-19.

V and J are TRBV29-1 and TRBJ2-5; 9 bases map to TRBD1. Germline assignment: CDR1 SQVTM and CDR2 ANQGSEA. V dropped 6 bases and J dropped 2; count of bases not matched to a gene: 4. The CDR3 runs to 13 residues. The CDR3 bases are TGCAGCGTACAACAGGGGGCGCAAGAGACCCAGTACTTC. Protein sequence: CSVQQGAQETQYF. Complete variable domain (other parts from reference TRBV29-1 and TRBJ2-5): SAVISQKPSRDICQRGTSLTIQCQVDSQVTMMFWYRQQPGQSLTLIATANQGSEATYESGFVIDKFPISRPNLTFSTLTVSNMSPEDSSIYLCSVQQGAQETQYFGPGTRLLVL.

The chain uses TRBV10-1 and TRBJ2-6; TRBD1 matches 8 bases. This CDR3 region has 16 residues. The V and J ends lost 8 bases and 2 bases, in that order; junction bases with no gene match: 8. CDR1 and CDR2 (germline): WNHNN, SYGVQD (reference sequence). CDR3 loop: CASAGTGDPGANVLTF. CDR3 coding DNA: TGCGCCAGCGCCGGGACAGGCGACCCTGGGGCCAACGTCCTGACTTTC.

V is TRBV5-4 and J is TRBJ1-1; D is uncertain. The CDR3 has 13 residues. V lost 0 bases, J lost 6 bases, and 9 bases lay in between. CDR1 and CDR2 from the germline V gene are SGHNT and YYREEE (reference sequence). CDR3 nucleotide sequence: TGTGCCAGCAGCTTGGAACTTAACGCTGAAGCTTTCTTT. Its protein is CASSLELNAEAFF.

This clone was observed a handful of times. The genes are TRBV2 and TRBJ1-2; 8 bases line up with TRBD1. Trimming removed 6 bases from V and 3 bases from J; junction bases left unmatched: 9. The CDR3 has 15 residues. Germline CDR1 reads SNHLY; CDR2 reads FYNNEI. The CDR3, as DNA: TGTGCCAGCAGCCACCATCAGGGGGCAGACTATGGCTACACCTTC. It specifies CASSHHQGADYGYTF.